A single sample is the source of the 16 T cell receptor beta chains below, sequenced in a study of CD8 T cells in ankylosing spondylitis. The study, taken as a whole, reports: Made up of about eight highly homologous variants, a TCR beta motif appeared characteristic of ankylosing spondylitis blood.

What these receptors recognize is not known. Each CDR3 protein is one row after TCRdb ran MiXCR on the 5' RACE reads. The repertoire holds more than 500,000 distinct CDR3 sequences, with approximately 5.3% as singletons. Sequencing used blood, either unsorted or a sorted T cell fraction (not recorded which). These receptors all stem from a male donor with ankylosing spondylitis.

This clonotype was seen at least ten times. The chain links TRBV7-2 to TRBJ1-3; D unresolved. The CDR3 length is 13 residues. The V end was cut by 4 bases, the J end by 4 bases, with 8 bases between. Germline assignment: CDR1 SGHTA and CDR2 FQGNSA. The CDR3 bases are TGTGCCAGCAGCTGGACCTCGGGAAACACCATATATTTT. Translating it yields CASSWTSGNTIYF.

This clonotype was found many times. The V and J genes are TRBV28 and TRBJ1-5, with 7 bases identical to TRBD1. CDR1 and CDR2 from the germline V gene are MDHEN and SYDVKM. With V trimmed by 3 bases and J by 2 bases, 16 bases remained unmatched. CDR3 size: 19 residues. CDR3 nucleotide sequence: TGTGCCAGCAGTTTTTGGCGGGTGGCCAGGGGGGGAGGCAATCAGCCCCAGCATTTT. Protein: CASSFWRVARGGGNQPQHF.

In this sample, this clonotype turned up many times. CDR3 DNA sequence: TGCAGCGTTGTTAGGGGGCGTCTAGGGAATGAGCAGTTCTTC. This gives the protein CSVVRGRLGNEQFF. The J gene is TRBJ2-1, the V gene TRBV29-1, with 7 nucleotides matching TRBD1. Unmatched junction bases numbered 10, after V lost 4 bases and J lost 7 bases. From germline, CDR1 is SQVTM and CDR2 ANQGSEA. The CDR3 has 14 residues.

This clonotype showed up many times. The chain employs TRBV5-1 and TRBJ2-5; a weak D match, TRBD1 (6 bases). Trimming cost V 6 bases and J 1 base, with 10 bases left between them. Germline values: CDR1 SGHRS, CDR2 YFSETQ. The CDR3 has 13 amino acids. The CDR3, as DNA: TGCGCCAGCACCGCAGGGGTCCAAGAGACCCAGTACTTC. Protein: CASTAGVQETQYF.

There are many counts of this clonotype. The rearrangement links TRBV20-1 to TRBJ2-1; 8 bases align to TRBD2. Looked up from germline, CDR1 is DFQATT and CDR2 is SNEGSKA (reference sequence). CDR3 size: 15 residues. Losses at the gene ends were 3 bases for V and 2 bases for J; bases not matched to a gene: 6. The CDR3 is CSARLTSGAYNEQFF. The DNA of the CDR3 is TGCAGTGCTAGGCTAACTAGCGGAGCCTACAATGAGCAGTTCTTC.

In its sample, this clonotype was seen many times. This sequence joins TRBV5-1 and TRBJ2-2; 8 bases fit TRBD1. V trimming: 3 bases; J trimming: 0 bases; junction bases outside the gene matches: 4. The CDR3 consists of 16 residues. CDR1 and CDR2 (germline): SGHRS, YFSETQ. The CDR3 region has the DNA TGCGCCAGCAGCTCCAAGGACAGGGCGAACACCGGGGAGCTGTTTTTT. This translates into CASSSKDRANTGELFF.

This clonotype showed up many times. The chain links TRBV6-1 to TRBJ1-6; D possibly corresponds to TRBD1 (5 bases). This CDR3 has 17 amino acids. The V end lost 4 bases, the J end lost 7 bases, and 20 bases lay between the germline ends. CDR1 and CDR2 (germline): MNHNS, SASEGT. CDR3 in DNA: TGTGCCAGCAGTGCTACCGGGACCCGGCCCACGAATTCACCCCTCCACTTT. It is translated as CASSATGTRPTNSPLHF.

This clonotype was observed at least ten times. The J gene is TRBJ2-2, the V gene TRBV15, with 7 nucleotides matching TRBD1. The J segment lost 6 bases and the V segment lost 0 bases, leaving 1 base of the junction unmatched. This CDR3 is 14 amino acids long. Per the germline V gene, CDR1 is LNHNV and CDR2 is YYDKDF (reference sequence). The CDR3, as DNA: TGTGCCACCAGCAGAGATAGGGGGCCCGGGGAGCTGTTTTTT. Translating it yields CATSRDRGPGELFF.

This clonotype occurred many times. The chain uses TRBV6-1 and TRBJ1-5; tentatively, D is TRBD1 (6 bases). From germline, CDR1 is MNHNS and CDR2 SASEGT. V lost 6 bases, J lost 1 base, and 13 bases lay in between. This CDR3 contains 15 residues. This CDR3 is CASRLTDSSNQPQHF. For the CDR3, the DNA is TGTGCCAGCAGGCTTACGGACAGCAGCAATCAGCCCCAGCATTTT.

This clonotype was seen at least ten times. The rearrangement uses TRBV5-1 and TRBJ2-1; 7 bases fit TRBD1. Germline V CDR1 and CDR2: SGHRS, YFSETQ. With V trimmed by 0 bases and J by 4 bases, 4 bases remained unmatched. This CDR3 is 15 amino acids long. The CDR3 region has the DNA TGCGCCAGCAGCTTGGTAACAGGGGAGTACAATGAGCAGTTCTTC. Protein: CASSLVTGEYNEQFF.

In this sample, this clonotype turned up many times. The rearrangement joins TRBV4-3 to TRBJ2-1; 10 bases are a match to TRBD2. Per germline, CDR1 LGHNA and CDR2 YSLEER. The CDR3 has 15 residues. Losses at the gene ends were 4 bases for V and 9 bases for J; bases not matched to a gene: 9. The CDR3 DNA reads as TGCGCCAGCAGCCTCGTCAGCGGGGGGGCCCCTGAGCAGTTCTTC. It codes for CASSLVSGGAPEQFF.

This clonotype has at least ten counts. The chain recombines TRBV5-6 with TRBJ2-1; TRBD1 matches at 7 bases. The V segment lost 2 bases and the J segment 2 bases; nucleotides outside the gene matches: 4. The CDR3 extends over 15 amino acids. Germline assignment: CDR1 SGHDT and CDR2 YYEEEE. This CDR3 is CASSLGGLAYNEQFF. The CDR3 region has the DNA TGTGCCAGCAGCTTAGGGGGCTTAGCCTACAATGAGCAGTTCTTC. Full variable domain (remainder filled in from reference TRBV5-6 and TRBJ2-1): DAGVTQSPTHLIKTRGQQVTLRCSPKSGHDTVSWYQQALGQGPQFIFQYYEEEERQRGNFPDRFSGHQFPNYSSELNVNALLLGDSALYLCASSLGGLAYNEQFFGPGTRLTVL.

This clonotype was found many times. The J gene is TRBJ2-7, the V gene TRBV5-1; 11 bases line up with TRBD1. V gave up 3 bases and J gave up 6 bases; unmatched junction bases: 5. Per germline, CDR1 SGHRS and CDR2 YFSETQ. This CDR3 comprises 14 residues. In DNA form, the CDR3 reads TGCGCCAGCAGCTCAGGGACAGGGGGAACCGAGCAGTACTTC. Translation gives CASSSGTGGTEQYF.

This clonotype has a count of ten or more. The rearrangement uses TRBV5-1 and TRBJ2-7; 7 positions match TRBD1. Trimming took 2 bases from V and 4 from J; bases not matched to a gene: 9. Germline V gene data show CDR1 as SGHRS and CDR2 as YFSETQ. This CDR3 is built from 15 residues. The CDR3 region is CASSFNRGPEYEQYF. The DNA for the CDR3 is TGCGCCAGCAGCTTCAACAGGGGACCTGAGTACGAGCAGTACTTC.

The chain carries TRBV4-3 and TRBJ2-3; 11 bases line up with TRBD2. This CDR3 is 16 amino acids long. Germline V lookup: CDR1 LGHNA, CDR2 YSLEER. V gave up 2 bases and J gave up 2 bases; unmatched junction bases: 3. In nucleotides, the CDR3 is TGCGCCAGCAGCCAAAGACTAGCGGGAAACACAGATACGCAGTATTTT. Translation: CASSQRLAGNTDTQYF.

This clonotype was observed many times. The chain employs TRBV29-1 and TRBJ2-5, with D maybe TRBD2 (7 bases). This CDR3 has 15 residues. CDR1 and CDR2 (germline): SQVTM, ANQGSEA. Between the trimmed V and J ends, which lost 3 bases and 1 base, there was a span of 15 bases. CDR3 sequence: CSVEIGGGVQETQYF. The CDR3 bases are TGCAGCGTTGAGATTGGAGGGGGGGTCCAAGAGACCCAGTACTTC. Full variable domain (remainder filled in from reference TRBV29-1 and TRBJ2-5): SAVISQKPSRDICQRGTSLTIQCQVDSQVTMMFWYRQQPGQSLTLIATANQGSEATYESGFVIDKFPISRPNLTFSTLTVSNMSPEDSSIYLCSVEIGGGVQETQYFGPGTRLLVL.